One sample yielded the 8 T cell receptor beta chains listed below, sequenced in a study of cytomegalovirus exposure and HLA in healthy donors. Some clones are missing from TCRdb's copy, which holds only in-frame ones; the method was immunoSEQ multiplex PCR. The table lists about 130,000 clones, roughly 90% of them singletons, with 1.4% to 1.5% in the top ten. Sequenced sample: PBMCs. The receptors come from a man between 25 and 39 years old in good health and CMV-seronegative.

The J gene is TRBJ2-5, the V gene TRBV29-1, with 11 bases lining up with TRBD2. Germline V CDR1 and CDR2: SQVTM, ANQGSEA. The trim removed 6 bases at V and 1 base at J, leaving 4 bases unmatched. The CDR3 has 14 amino acids. The CDR3: CSVATSGTQETQYF. The CDR3 region has the DNA TGCAGCGTGGCGACTAGCGGGACCCAAGAGACCCAGTACTTC. Using reference TRBV29-1 and TRBJ2-5 for the parts outside the CDR3, the full variable domain is SAVISQKPSRDICQRGTSLTIQCQVDSQVTMMFWYRQQPGQSLTLIATANQGSEATYESGFVIDKFPISRPNLTFSTLTVSNMSPEDSSIYLCSVATSGTQETQYFGPGTRLLVL.

The chain has TRBV13 and TRBJ2-7, with D possibly matching TRBD1 (5 bases). The germline gives CDR1 PRHDT, CDR2 FYEKMQ (reference sequence). Trimming cost V 6 bases and J 3 bases, with 18 bases left between them. This CDR3 contains 15 residues. The CDR3 loop reads CASRARSRASYEQYF. DNA of the CDR3: TGTGCCAGCAGAGCCCGGTCCAGGGCCAGCTACGAGCAGTACTTC.

The chain combines TRBV6-1 with TRBJ2-6, with D perhaps TRBD2 (5 bases). The CDR3 is 16 residues long. In germline, CDR1 is MNHNS, CDR2 SASEGT. Trimming removed 4 bases from V and 4 bases from J, with 14 bases in between. CDR3 region: CASSVGPSGGANVLTF. The CDR3 DNA sequence: TGTGCCAGCAGTGTCGGGCCCTCGGGAGGGGCCAACGTCCTGACTTTC.

CDR3 nucleotides: TGTGCCAGCAGCCTCTTAACAGGGACCGGCTCTAGCTACACCTTC. This codes for CASSLLTGTGSSYTF. The chain carries TRBV5-6 and TRBJ1-2, with D possibly matching TRBD1 (6 bases). Germline V lookup: CDR1 SGHDT, CDR2 YYEEEE. The CDR3 length is 15 residues. The ends were cut back, 4 bases at V and 9 bases at J, with 22 bases in the middle.

This sequence joins TRBV5-6 and TRBJ2-3, with 7 bases identical to TRBD2. The CDR3 runs 14 residues. V gave up 3 bases and J gave up 7 bases; unmatched junction bases: 8. Germline CDR1 and CDR2: SGHDT and YYEEEE. Here the CDR3 reads CASSSTGGRHTQYF. CDR3 sequence (DNA): TGTGCCAGCAGCTCTACGGGGGGACGGCATACGCAGTATTTT.

The gene calls are TRBV6-4 and TRBJ1-1; maybe TRBD1 (5 bases). The germline V gene encodes CDR1 MRHNA and CDR2 SNTAGT. V shed 10 bases and J shed 0 bases, with 12 bases lying between them. The CDR3 is 13 amino acids. The CDR3, as DNA: TGTGCCACTTCGACAGAAATGAACACTGAAGCTTTCTTT. It codes for CATSTEMNTEAFF.

Only a few counts were recorded for this clone. The chain couples TRBV6-5 to TRBJ1-2; D unresolved. CDR1 MNHEY and CDR2 SVGAGI come from the germline V gene. The CDR3 runs to 12 residues. Trimming cost V 6 bases and J 7 bases, with 12 bases left between them. The CDR3 is CASSPLGSGYTF. CDR3 nucleotide sequence: TGTGCCAGCAGCCCTCTGGGGAGTGGCTACACCTTC.

This chain connects TRBV9 to TRBJ2-5, with TRBD2 as a possible D gene (6 bases). Germline CDR1 SGDLS, CDR2 YYNGEE. The germline V and J ends were trimmed by 4 bases and 3 bases, with 10 bases remaining between them. The CDR3 has 13 amino acids. CDR3 loop: CASSWGGEETQYF. The CDR3 region has the DNA TGTGCCAGCAGCTGGGGCGGGGAAGAGACCCAGTACTTC.